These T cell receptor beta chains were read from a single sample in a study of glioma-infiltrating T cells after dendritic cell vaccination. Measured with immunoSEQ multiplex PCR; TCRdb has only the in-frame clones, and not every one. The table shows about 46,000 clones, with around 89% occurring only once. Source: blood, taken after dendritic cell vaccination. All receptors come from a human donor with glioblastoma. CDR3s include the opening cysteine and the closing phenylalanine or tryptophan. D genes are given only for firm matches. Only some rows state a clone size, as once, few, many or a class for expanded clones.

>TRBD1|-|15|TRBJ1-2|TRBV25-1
CASSEGTAHNYGYTF
TGTGCCAGCAGTGAGGGGACAGCGCACAACTATGGCTACACCTTC
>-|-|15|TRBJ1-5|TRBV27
CASSPYSTLGQPQHF
TGTGCCAGCAGCCCTTACAGTACCTTAGGACAGCCCCAGCATTTT
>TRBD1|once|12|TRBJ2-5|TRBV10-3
CASTGAGETQYF
TGTGCCAGTACAGGGGCAGGGGAGACCCAGTACTTC
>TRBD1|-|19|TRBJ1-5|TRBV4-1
CASSQDGGRGQPSNQPQHF
TGCGCCAGCAGCCAAGACGGGGGCAGGGGGCAACCAAGCAATCAGCCCCAGCATTTT
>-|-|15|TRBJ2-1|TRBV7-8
CASSLPSSSYNEQFF
TGTGCCAGCAGCTTACCATCGAGCTCCTACAATGAGCAGTTCTTC
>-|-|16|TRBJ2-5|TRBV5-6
CASSLASRQGQETQYF
TGTGCCAGCAGCTTGGCTTCCCGTCAGGGGCAAGAGACCCAGTACTTC
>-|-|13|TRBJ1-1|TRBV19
CASTQKWNTEAFF
TGTGCCAGTACCCAGAAGTGGAACACTGAAGCTTTCTTT
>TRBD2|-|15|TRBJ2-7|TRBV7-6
CASSSRTSGSYEQYF
TGTGCCAGCAGCTCAAGGACTAGCGGGAGTTACGAGCAGTACTTC
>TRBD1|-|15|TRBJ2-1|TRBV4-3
CASSRDRGKRNEQFF
TGCGCCAGCAGCCGGGACAGGGGGAAACGAAATGAGCAGTTCTTC
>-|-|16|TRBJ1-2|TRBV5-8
CASSLLLTGAGNGYTF
TGTGCCAGCAGCCTACTTTTAACAGGTGCGGGAAATGGCTACACCTTC
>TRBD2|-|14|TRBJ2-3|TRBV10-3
CASRAGELSDTQYF
TGTGCCTCCCGGGCGGGAGAGTTATCGGATACGCAGTATTTT
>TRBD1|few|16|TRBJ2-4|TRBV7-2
CASSSNPTGERNIQYF
TGTGCCAGCAGCTCCAATCCAACAGGGGAGAGAAACATTCAGTACTTC
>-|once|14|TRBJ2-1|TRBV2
CASSEQGGRNEQFF
TGTGCCAGCAGTGAACAGGGAGGCCGCAATGAGCAGTTCTTC
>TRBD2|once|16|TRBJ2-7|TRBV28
CASSSSMGGGGYEQYF
TGTGCCAGCAGTTCATCCATGGGCGGGGGAGGGTACGAGCAGTACTTC
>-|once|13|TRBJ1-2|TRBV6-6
CASRTSSNYGYTF
TGTGCCAGCCGGACATCCAGTAACTATGGCTACACCTTC
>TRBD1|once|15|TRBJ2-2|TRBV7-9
CASSLGTGTTGELFF
TGTGCCAGCAGCTTAGGGACAGGGACCACCGGGGAGCTGTTTTTT
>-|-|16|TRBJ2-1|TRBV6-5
CASSYSAGSSYNEQFF
TGTGCCAGCAGTTACTCGGCGGGAAGCTCCTACAATGAGCAGTTCTTC
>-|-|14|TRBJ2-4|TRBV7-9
CASSWTPDGNIQYF
TGTGCCAGCAGCTGGACACCTGATGGGAACATTCAGTACTTC
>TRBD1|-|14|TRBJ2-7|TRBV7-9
CASSFRDSLYEQYF
TGTGCCAGCAGCTTCCGGGACAGCCTCTACGAGCAGTACTTC
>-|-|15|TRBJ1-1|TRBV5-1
CASSPIGFRNTEAFF
TGCGCCAGCAGCCCTATCGGTTTTCGGAACACTGAAGCTTTCTTT
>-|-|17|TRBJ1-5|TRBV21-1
CASSTGHHQISNQPQHF
TGTGCCAGCAGCACTGGACACCACCAGATTAGCAATCAGCCCCAGCATTTT
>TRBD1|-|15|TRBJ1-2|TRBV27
CASRPAWGRGYGYTF
TGTGCCAGCAGACCCGCCTGGGGCAGGGGGTATGGCTACACCTTC
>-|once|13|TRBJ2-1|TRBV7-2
CASSLGGWYEQFF
TGTGCCAGCAGCTTAGGCGGGTGGTATGAGCAGTTCTTC
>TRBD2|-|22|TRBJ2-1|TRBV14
CASSQDRARGTSGITTYNEQFF
TGTGCCAGCAGCCAAGATCGGGCAAGGGGGACTAGCGGGATTACTACCTACAATGAGCAGTTCTTC
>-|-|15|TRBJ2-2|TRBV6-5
CASSYGQFRTGELFF
TGTGCCAGCAGTTACGGACAGTTTAGGACCGGGGAGCTGTTTTTT
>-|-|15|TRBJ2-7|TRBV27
CASRVGAHSPYEQYF
TGTGCCAGCAGAGTTGGAGCACATTCTCCCTACGAGCAGTACTTC
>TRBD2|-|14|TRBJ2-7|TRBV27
CASSFIAGGEEQYF
TGTGCCAGCAGTTTCATAGCGGGAGGCGAGGAGCAGTACTTC
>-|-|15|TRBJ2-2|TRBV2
CASSEGTTITGELFF
TGTGCCAGCAGTGAAGGGACTACAATCACCGGGGAGCTGTTTTTT